Shown below are 21 T cell receptor beta chains from a single sample sequenced in a study of T-cell memory formation after mild COVID-19. A single record per CDR3 protein comes from TCRdb applying MiXCR to the 5' RACE reads. The sample has about 440,000 distinct CDR3 sequences, around 19% seen once. The sample taken for sequencing was PBMCs or a T cell subset sorted from them (not recorded which). The receptors were sampled from an adult woman who had mild COVID-19 (a few samples of this study predate the infection). Cell type and time point are not known.

This clonotype has more than one count but fewer than ten. The chain links TRBV7-2 to TRBJ2-2; maybe TRBD2 (7 bases). Germline CDR1 reads SGHTA; CDR2 reads FQGNSA. CDR3 length: 16 amino acids. V was cut by 4 bases and J by 0 bases, with 12 bases left in between. The CDR3 sequence: CASSWGGRANTGELFF. Written as DNA, the CDR3 is TGTGCCAGCAGCTGGGGGGGGCGAGCGAACACCGGGGAGCTGTTTTTT.

The table lists this clonotype with a few counts. The gene calls are TRBV11-3 and TRBJ1-1; 7 bases match TRBD1. Germline V lookup: CDR1 SGHNT, CDR2 YENEEA. The CDR3 extends over 14 amino acids. Losses at the gene ends were 6 bases for V and 10 bases for J; bases not matched to a gene: 14. CDR3 sequence: CASSRGGQHLGAFF. CDR3 DNA: TGTGCCAGCAGTCGGGGGGGACAGCACCTTGGAGCTTTCTTT.

The chain recombines TRBV7-6 with TRBJ2-1; tentatively, D is TRBD2 (6 bases). The CDR3 sequence is 15 residues long. V was cut by 1 base and J by 5 bases, with 12 bases left in between. CDR1 is SGHVS and CDR2 is FNYEAQ in the germline V gene. CDR3 residues: CASSLDPGGNNEQFF. The DNA of the CDR3 is TGTGCCAGCAGCTTAGACCCGGGCGGGAACAATGAGCAGTTCTTC. The full variable domain, completed using reference TRBV7-6 and TRBJ2-1, is GAGVSQSPRYKVTKRGQDVALRCDPISGHVSLYWYRQALGQGPEFLTYFNYEAQQDKSGLPNDRFSAERPEGSISTLTIQRTEQRDSAMYRCASSLDPGGNNEQFFGPGTRLTVL.

The rearrangement links TRBV10-3 to TRBJ2-6, with 10 bases matching TRBD2. The ends lost 0 bases at V and 2 bases at J; junction bases unmatched: 10. Germline CDR1 and CDR2: ENHRY and SYGVKD. The CDR3 is 20 amino acids. CDR3 protein: CAISESMDVTSGTGANVLTF. CDR3 bases: TGTGCCATCAGTGAGTCGATGGATGTAACTAGCGGGACTGGGGCCAACGTCCTGACTTTC.

This clonotype was seen once. The chain's CDR3 is CATSREGAADTQYF. CDR3 nucleotide sequence: TGTGCCACCAGCAGAGAAGGTGCGGCAGATACGCAGTATTTT. This sequence joins TRBV15 and TRBJ2-3; D is unresolved. Trimming removed 0 bases at V and 4 bases at J, with 8 bases between. Per the germline V gene, CDR1 is LNHNV and CDR2 is YYDKDF (reference sequence). The CDR3 contains 14 residues.

This chain joins TRBV29-1 and TRBJ1-2; 7 positions match TRBD1. V shed 6 bases and J 4 bases; nucleotides not matched to a gene: 8. The CDR3 extends over 13 amino acids. Germline CDR1 reads SQVTM; CDR2 reads ANQGSEA. DNA of the CDR3: TGCAGCGTCCCCGACAGGGATGGCTATGGCTACACCTTC. It specifies CSVPDRDGYGYTF.

At least ten counts were recorded for this clonotype. The chain combines TRBV7-9 with TRBJ2-7; 11 positions agree with TRBD1. In germline, CDR1 is SEHNR, CDR2 FQNEAQ (reference sequence). J lost 2 bases, V lost 4 bases, and 10 bases had no gene match. The CDR3 length is 17 residues. CDR3 amino acids: CASSSRTGGITTYEQYF. The CDR3 bases are TGTGCCAGCAGCTCCCGGACAGGGGGCATTACTACCTACGAGCAGTACTTC.

This clonotype has just a few counts. V and J are TRBV7-3 and TRBJ2-3; D is uncertain. CDR1 SGHTA and CDR2 FQGTGA come from the germline V gene. The length of the CDR3 is 14 residues. Trimming pared 1 base from V and 2 bases from J, leaving 7 bases between. CDR3 sequence reads: CASSLNGNTDTQYF. CDR3 nucleotide sequence: TGTGCCAGCAGCTTAAATGGAAACACAGATACGCAGTATTTT.

The rearrangement uses TRBV5-1 and TRBJ1-4; D is unresolved. The CDR3 totals 13 residues. Trimming cost V 2 bases and J 8 bases, with 10 bases left between them. Germline-derived CDR1 and CDR2 are SGHRS and YFSETQ. The CDR3 DNA reads as TGCGCCAGCAGCTTCCTAAGTGGAGAAAAACTGTTTTTT. As protein: CASSFLSGEKLFF.

This clonotype occurred a few times. J is TRBJ1-2 and V is TRBV12-3 or TRBV12-4; 7 positions match TRBD1. The CDR3 has 14 residues. With V trimmed by 6 bases and J by 2 bases, 6 bases remained unmatched. CDR3 protein: CASSSPTGNYGYTF. In DNA form, the CDR3 reads TGTGCCAGCAGCAGCCCGACAGGGAACTATGGCTACACCTTC.

The chain uses TRBV4-3 and TRBJ2-2; TRBD2 aligns across 10 bases. V shed 0 bases and J 4 bases; nucleotides not matched to a gene: 5. Germline V gene data show CDR1 as LGHNA and CDR2 as YSLEER. The CDR3 is 17 residues long. The CDR3 region has the DNA TGCGCCAGCAGCCAAGATCCTAGCGGGAGTGGCACCGGGGAGCTGTTTTTT. It is translated as CASSQDPSGSGTGELFF.

Here the CDR3 DNA reads TGTGCCAGCAGCTCTCCAGGGATGAACACCGGGGAGCTGTTTTTT. Its protein is CASSSPGMNTGELFF. The gene calls are TRBV7-8 and TRBJ2-2; D may be TRBD1 (5 bases). Germline CDR1 and CDR2: SGHVS and FQNEAQ. Trimming took off 4 bases at V and 1 base at J, with 10 bases between the two ends. This CDR3 comprises 15 residues.

CDR3 bases: TGTGCCAGCAGCCAAGCCTTGGTAAGGACTAGCAATGAGCAGTTCTTC. Residues: CASSQALVRTSNEQFF. The chain joins TRBV4-2 to TRBJ2-1; 7 bases fit TRBD2. The J segment lost 6 bases and the V segment lost 1 base, leaving 9 bases of the junction unmatched. This CDR3 has 16 amino acids. The germline gives CDR1 LGHNA, CDR2 YNFKEQ.

The V gene is TRBV20-1, the J gene TRBJ2-7, with a tentative D call TRBD2 (6 bases). Germline lookup yields CDR1 DFQATT and CDR2 SNEGSKA (reference sequence). Deletions cut 6 bases from V and 2 bases from J, with 20 bases between. There are 15 residues in the CDR3. The CDR3 is CSALGGAAPPYEQYF. DNA of the CDR3: TGCAGTGCCCTCGGAGGGGCCGCGCCCCCCTACGAGCAGTACTTC.

The chain employs TRBV20-1 and TRBJ2-7; 10 bases map to TRBD2. Germline CDR1 and CDR2: DFQATT and SNEGSKA (reference sequence). Trimming took 1 base from V and 3 from J; bases not matched to a gene: 0. The CDR3 has 13 amino acids. CDR3 region: CSARVAGGYEQYF. CDR3 DNA: TGCAGTGCTAGAGTAGCGGGAGGCTACGAGCAGTACTTC.

The sample holds a few counts of this clonotype. The chain links TRBV20-1 to TRBJ1-1, with a possible D match to TRBD1 (5 bases). Germline loops: CDR1 DFQATT, CDR2 SNEGSKA (reference sequence). The CDR3 sequence is 14 residues long. Trimming pared 6 bases from V and 2 bases from J, leaving 16 bases between. The CDR3 protein is CSAPQPQGNTEAFF. The DNA for the CDR3 is TGCAGTGCCCCCCAACCCCAGGGTAACACTGAAGCTTTCTTT.

J is TRBJ2-3 and V is TRBV9; no reliable D call. This CDR3 comprises 13 residues. The V end lost 6 bases, the J end lost 0 bases, and 8 bases lay between the germline ends. Germline V gene data show CDR1 as SGDLS and CDR2 as YYNGEE. The CDR3 DNA sequence: TGTGCCAGCAACCTGGTAAGCACAGATACGCAGTATTTT. It is translated as CASNLVSTDTQYF. Using reference TRBV9 and TRBJ2-3 for the parts outside the CDR3, the full variable domain is DSGVTQTPKHLITATGQRVTLRCSPRSGDLSVYWYQQSLDQGLQFLIQYYNGEERAKGNILERFSAQQFPDLHSELNLSSLELGDSALYFCASNLVSTDTQYFGPGTRLTVL.

This clonotype was counted between two and nine times. The genes are TRBV29-1 and TRBJ1-2; a possible D gene is TRBD1 (5 bases). Germline lookup yields CDR1 SQVTM and CDR2 ANQGSEA. Deletions cut 5 bases from V and 0 bases from J, with 10 bases between. CDR3 length: 13 amino acids. The CDR3 protein is CSVKQASNYGYTF. CDR3 DNA: TGCAGCGTTAAACAGGCTTCTAACTATGGCTACACCTTC.

This clonotype was observed a handful of times. The genes are TRBV7-6 and TRBJ2-5; 14 positions agree with TRBD2. The CDR3 consists of 17 residues. V lost 5 bases, J lost 6 bases, and 11 bases stayed unmatched. CDR1 and CDR2 from the germline V gene are SGHVS and FNYEAQ. The CDR3 nucleotides read TGTGCCAGCAGCCTCGCCGGGACTAGCGGGAGAGGGCAGACCCAGTACTTC. Translated, it gives CASSLAGTSGRGQTQYF.

The rearrangement uses TRBV5-1 and TRBJ2-7; 10 bases align to TRBD2. The CDR3 runs to 17 residues. From germline, CDR1 is SGHRS and CDR2 YFSETQ. Trimming at V came to 0 bases and at J to 2 bases, leaving 8 bases not matched to a gene. The chain's CDR3 is CASSLARTSGSPYEQYF. Written as DNA, the CDR3 is TGCGCCAGCAGCTTGGCCCGGACTAGCGGTTCGCCCTACGAGCAGTACTTC. Drawing the rest from reference TRBV5-1 and TRBJ2-7, the complete variable domain is KAGVTQTPRYLIKTRGQQVTLSCSPISGHRSVSWYQQTPGQGLQFLFEYFSETQRNKGNFPGRFSGRQFSNSRSEMNVSTLELGDSALYLCASSLARTSGSPYEQYFGPGTRLTVT.

This chain joins TRBV7-9 and TRBJ2-3; D is undetermined. Trimming cost V 4 bases and J 6 bases, with 11 bases left between them. Germline V CDR1 and CDR2: SEHNR, FQNEAQ (reference sequence). The CDR3 covers 13 residues. This CDR3 reads CASSYMARDTQYF. The CDR3 DNA reads as TGTGCCAGCAGCTATATGGCGCGGGATACGCAGTATTTT.